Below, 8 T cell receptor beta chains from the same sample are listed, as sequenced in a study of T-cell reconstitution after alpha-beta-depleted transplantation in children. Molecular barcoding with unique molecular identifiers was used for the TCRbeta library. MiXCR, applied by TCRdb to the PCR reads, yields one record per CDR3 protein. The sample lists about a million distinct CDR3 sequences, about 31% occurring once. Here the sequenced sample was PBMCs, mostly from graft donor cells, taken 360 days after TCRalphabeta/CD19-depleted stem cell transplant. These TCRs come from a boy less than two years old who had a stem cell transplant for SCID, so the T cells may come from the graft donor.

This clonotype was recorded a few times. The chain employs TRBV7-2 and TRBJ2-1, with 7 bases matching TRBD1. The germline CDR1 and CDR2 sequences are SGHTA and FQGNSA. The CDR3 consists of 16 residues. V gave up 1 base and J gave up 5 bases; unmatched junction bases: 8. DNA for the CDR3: TGTGCCAGCAGCTTAGTGGGGACAGTGTTGAACAATGAGCAGTTCTTC. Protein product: CASSLVGTVLNNEQFF.

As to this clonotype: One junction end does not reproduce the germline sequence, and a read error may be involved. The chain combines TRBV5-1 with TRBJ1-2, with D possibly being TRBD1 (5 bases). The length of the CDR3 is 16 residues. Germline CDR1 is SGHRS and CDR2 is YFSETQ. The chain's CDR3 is CASRLGPEGNNYGYTF. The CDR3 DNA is TGCGCCAGCAGGTTGGGACCCGAGGGGAATAACTATGGCTACACCTTC.

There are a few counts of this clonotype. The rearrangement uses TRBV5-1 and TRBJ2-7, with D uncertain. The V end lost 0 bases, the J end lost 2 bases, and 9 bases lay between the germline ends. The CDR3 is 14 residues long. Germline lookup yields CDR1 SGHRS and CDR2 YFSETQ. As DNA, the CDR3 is TGCGCCAGCAGCTTGGGGGGTTATCCCTACGAGCAGTACTTC. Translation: CASSLGGYPYEQYF.

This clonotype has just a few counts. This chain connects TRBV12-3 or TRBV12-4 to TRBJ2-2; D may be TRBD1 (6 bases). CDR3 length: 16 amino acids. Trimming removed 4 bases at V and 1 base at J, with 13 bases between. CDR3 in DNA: TGTGCCAGCAGTTGGGCGCCGACAGGGAACACCGGGGAGCTGTTTTTT. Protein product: CASSWAPTGNTGELFF.

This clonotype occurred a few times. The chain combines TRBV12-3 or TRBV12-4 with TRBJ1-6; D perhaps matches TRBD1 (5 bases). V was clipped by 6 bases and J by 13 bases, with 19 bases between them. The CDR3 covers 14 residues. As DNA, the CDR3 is TGTGCCAGCAGCCACGACAGCGCCAATGATCCCCTCCACTTT. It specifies CASSHDSANDPLHF.

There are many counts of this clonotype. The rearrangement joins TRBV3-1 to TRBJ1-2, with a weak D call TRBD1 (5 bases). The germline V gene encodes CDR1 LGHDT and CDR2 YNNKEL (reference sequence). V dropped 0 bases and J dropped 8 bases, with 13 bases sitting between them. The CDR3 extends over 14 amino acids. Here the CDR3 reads CASSQERGLGGYTF. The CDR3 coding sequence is TGTGCCAGCAGCCAAGAGAGGGGCCTAGGAGGCTACACCTTC.

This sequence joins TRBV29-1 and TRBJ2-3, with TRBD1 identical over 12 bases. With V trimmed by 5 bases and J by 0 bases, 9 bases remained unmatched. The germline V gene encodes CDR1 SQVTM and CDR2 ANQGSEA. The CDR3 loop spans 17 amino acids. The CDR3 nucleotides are TGCAGCGTTCCTGGGACAGGGGGCTTCCTAAGCACAGATACGCAGTATTTT. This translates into CSVPGTGGFLSTDTQYF.

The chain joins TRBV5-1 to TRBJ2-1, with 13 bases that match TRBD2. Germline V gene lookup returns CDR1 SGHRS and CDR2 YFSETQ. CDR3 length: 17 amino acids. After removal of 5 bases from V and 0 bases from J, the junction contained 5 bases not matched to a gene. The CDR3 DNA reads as TGCGCCAGCAGTCGCGGACTAGCGGGGGCCTCCTACAATGAGCAGTTCTTC. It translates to CASSRGLAGASYNEQFF.